This TCR beta chain was captured by sequencing in a study of cytotoxic CD8 clonotypes in ibrutinib-treated CLL. Study results and caveats: Sampling times (in sustained-remission versus progressing patients) were not the same.

The germline V gene encodes CDR1 SGHRS and CDR2 YFSETQ. Between the trimmed V and J ends, which lost 0 bases and 4 bases, there was a span of 11 bases. This CDR3 is 16 amino acids long. TCRdb's table, derived via immunoSEQ multiplex PCR, lists solely in-frame clones and lacks some. The table includes 150,000 to 200,000 clones, 84% detected once. With respect to this clone: The antigen is not known.

V and J are TRBV5-1 and TRBJ2-6; D unresolved. The receptor comes from a human donor with chronic lymphocytic leukemia. The sample was PBMCs, taken after 24 months of ibrutinib treatment. The CDR3 bases are TGCGCCAGCAGCTTGGCCTCTCGGTCCGGGGCCAACGTCCTGACTTTC. The encoded protein is CASSLASRSGANVLTF.